The 31 T cell receptor beta chains in this list originate from one sample, sequenced in a study of blood T cell repertoires in COVID-19. Assay: immunoSEQ multiplex PCR; the TCRdb copy retains only in-frame clones and omits some. The repertoire holds more than 150,000 clones, roughly 79% seen once, with around 12% in the top ten. The sequencing sample was made of peripheral blood. The receptor source for this set is a woman of 80 years or more with COVID-19, enrolled during active disease.

The chain joins TRBV28 to TRBJ1-5; TRBD1 matches at 7 bases. V gave up 6 bases and J gave up 2 bases; unmatched junction bases: 10. This CDR3 has 16 residues. Germline CDR1 and CDR2: MDHEN and SYDVKM. In DNA, the CDR3 is TGTGCCAGCAGCCCTAGGGGGACAGCCGGCAATCAGCCCCAGCATTTT. Amino acids: CASSPRGTAGNQPQHF.

V and J are TRBV11-2 and TRBJ2-1; 11 nucleotides line up with TRBD2. The V segment lost 4 bases and the J segment 3 bases; nucleotides outside the gene matches: 11. Per germline, CDR1 SGHAT and CDR2 FQNNGV. The CDR3 sequence is 18 residues long. The DNA for the CDR3 is TGTGCCAGCAGCTCCCAAAGGGCTAGCGGGGGGATCTACAATGAGCAGTTCTTC. It codes for CASSSQRASGGIYNEQFF.

This clone was found a few times. Other DNA sequences from this sample encode an identical CDR3 as well. V usage is TRBV18 and J usage is TRBJ2-3; D uncertain. Between the trimmed V and J ends, which lost 3 bases and 2 bases, there was a span of 6 bases. Germline V gene sequence: CDR1 KGHSH, CDR2 LQKENI. The CDR3 length is 13 residues. CDR3 region: CASSPSLTDTQYF. The CDR3 bases are TGTGCCAGCTCACCCTCACTCACAGATACGCAGTATTTT.

The V call is TRBV5-6, the J call TRBJ1-2; 8 bases align to TRBD1. V dropped 5 bases and J dropped 6; count of bases not matched to a gene: 9. Looked up from germline, CDR1 is SGHDT and CDR2 is YYEEEE. The CDR3 contains 14 residues. CDR3 in amino acids: CASSSDRGIDGYTF. CDR3 DNA sequence: TGTGCCAGCAGTTCTGACAGGGGAATCGATGGCTACACCTTC.

This clone was seen more than once but under ten times. The V call is TRBV18, the J call TRBJ2-2; TRBD1 aligns across 8 bases. Germline V lookup: CDR1 KGHSH, CDR2 LQKENI. The length of the CDR3 is 15 residues. V dropped 3 bases and J dropped 7; count of bases not matched to a gene: 7. The CDR3 DNA reads as TGTGCCAGCTCACCCTCCAGGGGGCGAGGCGGGGAGCTGTTTTTT. It yields the protein CASSPSRGRGGELFF.

CDR3 residues: CASSSTSGTYNEQFF. In DNA, the CDR3 is TGTGCCAGCAGCTCGACTAGCGGGACCTACAATGAGCAGTTCTTC. V is TRBV5-4 and J is TRBJ2-1; 11 nucleotides agree with TRBD2. Germline trimming cut 3 bases from V and 2 bases from J; bases unmatched to any gene: 1. CDR1 is SGHNT and CDR2 is YYREEE in the germline V gene (reference sequence). This CDR3 has 15 residues.

The chain links TRBV7-9 to TRBJ1-1; unclear D gene. Germline V gene sequence: CDR1 SEHNR, CDR2 FQNEAQ (reference sequence). The V gene lost 1 base and the J gene lost 4 bases, with 10 bases spanning the gap. This CDR3 is built from 14 residues. DNA for the CDR3: TGTGCCAGCAGCTTAGAGGGTCGGGGCACTGAAGCTTTCTTT. This sequence encodes CASSLEGRGTEAFF.

This rearrangement joins TRBV18 to TRBJ1-1, with a weak D call TRBD1 (6 bases). CDR1 is KGHSH, CDR2 LQKENI, per germline. This CDR3 region has 15 residues. V was trimmed by 4 bases and J by 0 bases, leaving 12 bases between them. The CDR3 sequence is CASSLIQGMNTEAFF. The CDR3 DNA is TGTGCCAGCTCACTGATACAGGGAATGAACACTGAAGCTTTCTTT.

The genes are TRBV5-1 and TRBJ1-6; 11 bases match TRBD1. The CDR3 totals 16 residues. From germline, CDR1 is SGHRS and CDR2 YFSETQ. With V trimmed by 0 bases and J by 12 bases, 8 bases remained unmatched. The CDR3 sequence is CASSLVVGQGVRPLHF. CDR3 in DNA: TGCGCCAGCAGCTTGGTAGTGGGACAGGGGGTTCGACCCCTCCACTTT.

The chain's CDR3 is CASSEAGWVDGYTF. The CDR3 DNA reads TGTGCCAGCAGTGAGGCAGGGTGGGTAGATGGCTACACCTTC. The rearrangement uses TRBV6-1 and TRBJ1-2, with D tentatively TRBD1 (5 bases). The CDR3 has 14 residues. The V and J ends lost 3 bases and 6 bases respectively, with 14 bases between them. Germline V gene lookup returns CDR1 MNHNS and CDR2 SASEGT.

The V and J genes are TRBV5-1 and TRBJ2-3; 15 nucleotides agree with TRBD2. Germline V lookup: CDR1 SGHRS, CDR2 YFSETQ. Trimming removed 4 bases from V and 2 bases from J; junction bases left unmatched: 5. The CDR3 is 17 residues long. The CDR3 spells CASSPGTSGGLTDTQYF. The CDR3 nucleotides read TGCGCCAGCAGCCCCGGGACTAGCGGGGGGCTCACAGATACGCAGTATTTT.

The rearrangement joins TRBV19 to TRBJ1-6; D gene ambiguous. Germline CDR1 is LNHDA and CDR2 is SQIVND (reference sequence). This CDR3 region has 15 residues. Trimming pared 3 bases from V and 3 bases from J, leaving 9 bases between. CDR3 coding DNA: TGTGCCAGTAGTATTCAGGAGGGCTATAATTCACCCCTCCACTTT. It specifies CASSIQEGYNSPLHF.

The CDR3 DNA is TGTGCCAGCAGTGCACGGGCAGGGTCGGCAAAACTGTTTTTT. It translates to CASSARAGSAKLFF. The rearrangement joins TRBV27 to TRBJ1-4, with D perhaps TRBD1 (5 bases). Trimming took 5 bases from V and 10 from J, leaving 17 bases between them. Germline loops: CDR1 MNHEY, CDR2 SMNVEV (reference sequence). The CDR3 has 14 amino acids.

V gene TRBV19 combines with J gene TRBJ1-2; D is ambiguous. The V end lost 5 bases, the J end lost 8 bases, and 18 bases lay between the germline ends. The CDR3 runs 14 residues. In germline, CDR1 is LNHDA, CDR2 SQIVND (reference sequence). DNA for the CDR3: TGTGCCAGTAGTTCCAGACCCGGAGTGAGCGGCTACACCTTC. Its translation: CASSSRPGVSGYTF.

As regards this clone: One end of the junction fails to match germline, which may point to a read error. CDR3 region: CASSLGLAGDPKTGELFF. The CDR3 nucleotides read TGTGCCAGCAGCTTGGGACTAGCGGGAGATCCGAAGACCGGGGAGCTGTTTTTT. The chain recombines TRBV7-9 with TRBJ2-2; 14 bases map to TRBD2. Germline CDR1 and CDR2: SEHNR and FQNEAQ (reference sequence). The CDR3 has 18 residues.

This sequence joins TRBV7-9 and TRBJ1-2; maybe TRBD1 (5 bases). The CDR3 totals 13 residues. The germline V gene has CDR1 SEHNR and CDR2 FQNEAQ (reference sequence). The V end was cut by 2 bases, the J end by 8 bases, with 12 bases between. CDR3 sequence reads: CASSLTGPWGYTF. The DNA of the CDR3 is TGTGCCAGCAGCTTAACAGGACCCTGGGGCTACACCTTC.

The V and J genes are TRBV2 and TRBJ1-2; D is uncertain. V shed 4 bases and J shed 4 bases, with 10 bases lying between them. This CDR3 is 13 amino acids long. Germline CDR1 SNHLY, CDR2 FYNNEI. The CDR3 reads CASSAGIFYGYTF. As DNA, the CDR3 is TGTGCCAGCAGTGCGGGAATATTCTATGGCTACACCTTC. Full variable domain (remainder filled in from reference TRBV2 and TRBJ1-2): EPEVTQTPSHQVTQMGQEVILRCVPISNHLYFYWYRQILGQKVEFLVSFYNNEISEKSEIFDDQFSVERPDGSNFTLKIRSTKLEDSAMYFCASSAGIFYGYTFGSGTRLTVV.

V is TRBV29-1 and J is TRBJ2-2, with TRBD2 matching over 8 bases. J lost 3 bases, V lost 0 bases, and 6 bases had no gene match. Germline V CDR1 and CDR2: SQVTM, ANQGSEA. CDR3 length equals 16 residues. DNA of the CDR3: TGCAGCGTTGAAGAAGGTCGGGGGGGTCACACCGGGGAGCTGTTTTTT. It is translated as CSVEEGRGGHTGELFF.

This CDR3 is CASSEEGGQPQHF. The CDR3 DNA reads as TGTGCCAGCAGTGAGGAGGGCGGGCAACCCCAGCATTTT. This chain uses TRBV2 with TRBJ1-5; D gene ambiguous. Looked up from germline, CDR1 is SNHLY and CDR2 is FYNNEI. Trimming left V 3 bases short and J 10 bases short, with 13 bases between. The CDR3 contains 13 residues.

This sequence joins TRBV20-1 and TRBJ2-7; TRBD1 agrees at 7 bases. Looked up from germline, CDR1 is DFQATT and CDR2 is SNEGSKA (reference sequence). There are 12 residues in the CDR3. The V and J ends lost 3 bases and 5 bases, in that order; junction bases with no gene match: 4. The CDR3 region is CSASTTGDEQYF. CDR3 coding DNA: TGCAGTGCTAGTACCACAGGGGACGAGCAGTACTTC.

The table lists this clone with a count of one. The V call is TRBV9, the J call TRBJ1-5; 8 positions agree with TRBD1. V lost 6 bases, J lost 4 bases, and 6 bases stayed unmatched. CDR3 length: 14 amino acids. The V gene's germline CDR1 is SGDLS and CDR2 YYNGEE. The CDR3 DNA follows: TGTGCCAGCAACTCAGGACAGGGAAATCAGCCCCAGCATTTT. Its translation: CASNSGQGNQPQHF.

The chain uses TRBV3-1 (or the pseudogene TRBV3-2) and TRBJ1-6; D remains unclear. The germline CDR1 and CDR2 sequences are LGHDT and YNNKEL (reference sequence). Trimming stripped 1 base from V and 8 bases from J, with 12 bases between. The CDR3 has 15 residues. CDR3 nucleotides: TGTGCCAGCAGCCAAGGACGTCTCGGGGATTCACCCCTCCACTTT. It is translated as CASSQGRLGDSPLHF.

The CDR3 spells CASSFGTGANQPQHF. Written as DNA, the CDR3 is TGTGCCAGCAGTTTCGGGACAGGGGCCAATCAGCCCCAGCATTTT. The V gene is TRBV6-6, the J gene TRBJ1-5; 10 bases are a match to TRBD1. Germline CDR1 MNHNY, CDR2 SVGAGI (reference sequence). The V segment lost 4 bases and the J segment 3 bases; nucleotides outside the gene matches: 3. The length of the CDR3 is 15 residues.

V is TRBV5-1 and J is TRBJ1-2; D gene ambiguous. Trimming stripped 4 bases from V and 2 bases from J, with 9 bases between. The CDR3 has 13 residues. From germline, CDR1 is SGHRS and CDR2 YFSETQ. The CDR3 reads CASSVAGNYGYTF. The CDR3 DNA reads as TGCGCCAGCAGCGTCGCCGGGAACTATGGCTACACCTTC.

The V call is TRBV5-6, the J call TRBJ1-1; 8 bases agree with TRBD1. CDR3 size: 14 residues. Germline lookup yields CDR1 SGHDT and CDR2 YYEEEE. J was trimmed by 6 bases and V by 2 bases; bases with no gene match: 6. DNA of the CDR3: TGTGCCAGCAGCTTCGGGACAGGTTATGCTGAAGCTTTCTTT. Amino acid sequence: CASSFGTGYAEAFF.

This chain links TRBV2 with TRBJ2-7; 11 nucleotides match TRBD1. The germline gives CDR1 SNHLY, CDR2 FYNNEI. Losses at the gene ends were 3 bases for V and 4 bases for J; bases not matched to a gene: 5. CDR3 length: 15 amino acids. The CDR3 nucleotides are TGTGCCAGCAGTGAGTTGGGACAGGGGGATTACGAGCAGTACTTC. Its protein is CASSELGQGDYEQYF.

This clone has just a few counts. The chain couples TRBV2 to TRBJ2-4; the D gene is possibly TRBD1 (6 bases). Trimming shortened V by 2 bases and J by 2 bases, and 10 bases separated the two germline ends. The CDR3 spans 15 residues. Germline CDR1 and CDR2: SNHLY and FYNNEI. DNA of the CDR3: TGTGCCAGCAGTGAAAGACAGGAGACCAAAAACATTCAGTACTTC. As protein: CASSERQETKNIQYF.

This chain links TRBV29-1 with TRBJ1-2; TRBD1 matches 9 bases. This CDR3 contains 13 residues. V gave up 7 bases and J gave up 9 bases; unmatched junction bases: 12. Germline loops: CDR1 SQVTM, CDR2 ANQGSEA. CDR3: CSAETQGAQSYTF. The CDR3 nucleotides read TGCAGCGCCGAAACACAGGGGGCGCAAAGCTACACCTTC.

In the case of this clone: In this CDR3 the conserved last residue, phenylalanine or tryptophan, is missing, so a read error is likely. The gene calls are TRBV28 and TRBJ1-2; TRBD1 aligns across 8 bases. The CDR3 has 17 amino acids. CDR1 is MDHEN and CDR2 is SYDVKM in the germline V gene. With V trimmed by 6 bases and J by 0 bases, 12 bases remained unmatched. CDR3 bases: TGTGCCAGCAGGGGACAGGCAGGCCTAGCCCCTAACTATGGCTACACCCTC. Translating gives CASRGQAGLAPNYGYTL.

In nucleotides, the CDR3 is TGCGCCAGCAGCCAAGACGTTAGCGGGACACTCTCCTACAATGAGCAGTTCTTC. The encoded protein is CASSQDVSGTLSYNEQFF. The rearrangement links TRBV4-3 to TRBJ2-1; TRBD2 aligns across 8 bases. Germline V CDR1 and CDR2: LGHNA, YSLEER. J lost 0 bases, V lost 0 bases, and 7 bases had no gene match. The CDR3 is 18 residues long.

This sequence joins TRBV5-6 and TRBJ2-7; D is perhaps TRBD2 (7 bases). Trimming took off 0 bases at V and 5 bases at J, with 15 bases between the two ends. Germline CDR1 and CDR2: SGHDT and YYEEEE. CDR3 length: 15 residues. The DNA of the CDR3 is TGTGCCAGCAGCTTGGTGGGCAGGGGAGGGGACGAGCAGTACTTC. Its translation: CASSLVGRGGDEQYF.